This TCR beta chain was observed in a study of persistence of HIV-infected CD4 T cells. Germline loops: CDR1 SGHNT, CDR2 YYREEE (reference sequence). CDR3 size: 12 residues. V was pared by 0 bases and J by 6 bases, with 7 bases between. On this clone: The antigen is unknown.

The immunoSEQ assay was version 4, run in survey mode. Repertoires were generated with immunoSEQ multiplex PCR, while TCRdb's copy carries only in-frame clones and drops some. The data show about 41,000 clones, approximately 80% seen once. An overlapping HIV-1 Gag peptide pool stimulated these cells at roughly 1 ug/peptide/mL. Sorted nonresponding memory CD4+ T cells were CD40L-negative, CD69-negative, CD45RO-high. This receptor was identified in an adult man with HIV who was CMV-seropositive. The rearrangement joins TRBV5-4 to TRBJ2-7; no firm D call. Sequencing used CD4+ T cells sorted from PBMCs after 18-hour stimulation, obtained from a patient who received antiretroviral therapy. CDR3 sequence: CASSLDDLEQYF. The CDR3 DNA reads as TGTGCCAGCAGCTTGGACGACCTCGAGCAGTACTTC.